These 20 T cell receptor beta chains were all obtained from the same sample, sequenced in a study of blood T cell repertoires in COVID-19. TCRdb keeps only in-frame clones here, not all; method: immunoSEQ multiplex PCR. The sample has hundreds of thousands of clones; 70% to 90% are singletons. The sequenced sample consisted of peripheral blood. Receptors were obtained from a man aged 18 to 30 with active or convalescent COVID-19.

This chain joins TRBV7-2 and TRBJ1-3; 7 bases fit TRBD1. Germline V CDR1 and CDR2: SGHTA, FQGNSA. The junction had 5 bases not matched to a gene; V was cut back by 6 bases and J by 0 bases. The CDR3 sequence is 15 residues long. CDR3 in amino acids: CASSHAGGSGNTIYF. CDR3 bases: TGTGCCAGCAGTCACGCAGGGGGCTCTGGAAACACCATATATTTT.

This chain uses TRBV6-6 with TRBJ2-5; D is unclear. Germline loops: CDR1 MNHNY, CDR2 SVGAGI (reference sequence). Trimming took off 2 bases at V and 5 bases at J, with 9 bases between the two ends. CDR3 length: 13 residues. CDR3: CASSYGTRETQYF. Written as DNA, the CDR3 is TGTGCCAGCAGTTACGGTACTCGGGAGACCCAGTACTTC.

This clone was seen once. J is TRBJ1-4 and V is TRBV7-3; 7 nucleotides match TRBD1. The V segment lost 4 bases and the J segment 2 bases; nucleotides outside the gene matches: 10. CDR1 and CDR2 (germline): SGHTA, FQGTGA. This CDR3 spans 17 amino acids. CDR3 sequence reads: CASSSPRRGLTNEKLFF. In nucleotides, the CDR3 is TGTGCCAGCAGCTCCCCGCGAAGGGGGCTGACTAATGAAAAACTGTTTTTT.

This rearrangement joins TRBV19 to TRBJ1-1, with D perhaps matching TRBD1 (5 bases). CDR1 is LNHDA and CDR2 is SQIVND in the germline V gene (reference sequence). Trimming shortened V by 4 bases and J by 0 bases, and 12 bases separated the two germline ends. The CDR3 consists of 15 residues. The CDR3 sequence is CASSTRQIMNTEAFF. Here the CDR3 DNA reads TGTGCCAGTAGTACTCGACAGATAATGAACACTGAAGCTTTCTTT. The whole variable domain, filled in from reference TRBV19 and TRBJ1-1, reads DGGITQSPKYLFRKEGQNVTLSCEQNLNHDAMYWYRQDPGQGLRLIYYSQIVNDFQKGDIAEGYSVSREKKESFPLTVTSAQKNPTAFYLCASSTRQIMNTEAFFGQGTRLTVV.

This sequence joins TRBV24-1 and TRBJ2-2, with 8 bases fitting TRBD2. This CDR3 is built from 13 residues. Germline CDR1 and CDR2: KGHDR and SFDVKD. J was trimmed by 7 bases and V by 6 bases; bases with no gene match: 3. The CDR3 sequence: CATSREGLGELFF. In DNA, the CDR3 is TGTGCCACCAGTCGGGAGGGCCTCGGGGAGCTGTTTTTT.

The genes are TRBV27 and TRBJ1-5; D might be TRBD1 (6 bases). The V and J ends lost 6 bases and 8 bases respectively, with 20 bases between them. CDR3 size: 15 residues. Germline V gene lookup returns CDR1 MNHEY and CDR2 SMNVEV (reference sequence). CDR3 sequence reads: CASRLQGGQTEPQHF. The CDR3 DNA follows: TGTGCCAGCAGACTACAGGGAGGGCAAACGGAGCCCCAGCATTTT.

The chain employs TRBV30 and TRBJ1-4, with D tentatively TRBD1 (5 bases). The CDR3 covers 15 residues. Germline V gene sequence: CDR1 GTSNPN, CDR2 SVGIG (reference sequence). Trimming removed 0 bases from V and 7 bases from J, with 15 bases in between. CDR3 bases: TGTGCCTGGAGTGTAACTTCGACAGTCAGTGAAAAACTGTTTTTT. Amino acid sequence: CAWSVTSTVSEKLFF.

In nucleotides, the CDR3 is TGTGCCAGCAGCTTGGGAGGTTATCGCAATCAGCCCCAGCATTTT. Translated: CASSLGGYRNQPQHF. V and J are TRBV5-6 and TRBJ1-5, with unresolved D. The CDR3 totals 15 residues. V was shortened by 0 bases and J by 2 bases, with 9 bases between the two germline ends. Germline CDR1 SGHDT, CDR2 YYEEEE. Full variable domain (remainder filled in from reference TRBV5-6 and TRBJ1-5): DAGVTQSPTHLIKTRGQQVTLRCSPKSGHDTVSWYQQALGQGPQFIFQYYEEEERQRGNFPDRFSGHQFPNYSSELNVNALLLGDSALYLCASSLGGYRNQPQHFGDGTRLSIL.

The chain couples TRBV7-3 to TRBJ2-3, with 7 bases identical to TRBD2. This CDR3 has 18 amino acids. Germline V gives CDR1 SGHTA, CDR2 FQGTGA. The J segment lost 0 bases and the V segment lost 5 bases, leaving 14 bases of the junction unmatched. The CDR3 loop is CASSPTLSRGFSTDTQYF. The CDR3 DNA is TGTGCCAGCAGCCCTACCCTCTCGCGGGGGTTTAGCACAGATACGCAGTATTTT.

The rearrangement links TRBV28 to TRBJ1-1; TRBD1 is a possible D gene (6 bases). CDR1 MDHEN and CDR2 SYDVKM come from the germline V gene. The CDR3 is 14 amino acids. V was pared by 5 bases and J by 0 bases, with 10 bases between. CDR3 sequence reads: CASSAGTLNTEAFF. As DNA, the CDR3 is TGTGCCAGCAGTGCTGGGACATTGAACACTGAAGCTTTCTTT.

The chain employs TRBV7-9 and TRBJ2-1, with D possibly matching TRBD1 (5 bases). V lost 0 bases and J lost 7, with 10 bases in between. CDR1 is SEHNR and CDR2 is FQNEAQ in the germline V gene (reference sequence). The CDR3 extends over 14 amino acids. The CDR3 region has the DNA TGTGCCAGCAGCTTAGCTGTGACAGCGAATGAGCAGTTCTTC. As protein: CASSLAVTANEQFF.

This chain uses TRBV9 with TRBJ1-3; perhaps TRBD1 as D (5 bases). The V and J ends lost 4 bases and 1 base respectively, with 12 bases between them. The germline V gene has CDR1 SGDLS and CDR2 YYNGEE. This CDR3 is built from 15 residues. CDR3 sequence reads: CASSKGGQSGNTIYF. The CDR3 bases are TGTGCCAGCAGCAAAGGCGGACAATCTGGAAACACCATATATTTT.

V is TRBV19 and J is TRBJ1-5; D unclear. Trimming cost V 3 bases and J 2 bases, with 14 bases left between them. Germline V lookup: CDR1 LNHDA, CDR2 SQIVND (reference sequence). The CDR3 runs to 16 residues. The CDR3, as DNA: TGTGCCAGTAGTATGGGGAGTACTGGCCGCAATCAGCCCCAGCATTTT. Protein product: CASSMGSTGRNQPQHF.

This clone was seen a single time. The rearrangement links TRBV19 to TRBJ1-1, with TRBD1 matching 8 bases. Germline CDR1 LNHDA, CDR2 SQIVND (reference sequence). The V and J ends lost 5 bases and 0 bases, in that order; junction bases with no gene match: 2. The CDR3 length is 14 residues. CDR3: CASSETGVNTEAFF. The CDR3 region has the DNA TGTGCCAGTAGTGAGACAGGGGTGAACACTGAAGCTTTCTTT.

The CDR3 DNA reads TGTGCCAGTAGCAAGCTGACAGGGGGCATGAACACTGAAGCTTTCTTT. As protein: CASSKLTGGMNTEAFF. The chain uses TRBV19 and TRBJ1-1; TRBD1 aligns across 10 bases. The V gene end was trimmed by 6 bases and the J gene end by 0 bases; junction bases not matched to a gene: 7. The CDR3 runs 16 residues. Looked up from germline, CDR1 is LNHDA and CDR2 is SQIVND (reference sequence).

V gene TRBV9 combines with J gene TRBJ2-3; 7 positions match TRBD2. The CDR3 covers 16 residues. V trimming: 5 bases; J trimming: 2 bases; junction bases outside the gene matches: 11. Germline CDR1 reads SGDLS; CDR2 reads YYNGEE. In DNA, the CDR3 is TGTGCCAGCAGGGACATTGCGGGAGACCCCACAGATACGCAGTATTTT. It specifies CASRDIAGDPTDTQYF.

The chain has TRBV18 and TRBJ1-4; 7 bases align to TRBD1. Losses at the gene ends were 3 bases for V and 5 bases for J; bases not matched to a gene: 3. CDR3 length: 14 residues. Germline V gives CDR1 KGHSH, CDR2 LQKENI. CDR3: CASSPDRVNEKLFF. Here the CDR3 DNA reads TGTGCCAGCTCACCCGACAGGGTAAATGAAAAACTGTTTTTT.

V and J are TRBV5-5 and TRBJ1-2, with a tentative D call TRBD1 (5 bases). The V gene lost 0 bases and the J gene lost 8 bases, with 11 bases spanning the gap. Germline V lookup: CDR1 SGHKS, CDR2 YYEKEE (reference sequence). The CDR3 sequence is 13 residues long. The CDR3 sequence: CASSLVAGQGYTF. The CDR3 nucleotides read TGTGCCAGCAGCTTGGTGGCAGGGCAGGGCTACACCTTC.

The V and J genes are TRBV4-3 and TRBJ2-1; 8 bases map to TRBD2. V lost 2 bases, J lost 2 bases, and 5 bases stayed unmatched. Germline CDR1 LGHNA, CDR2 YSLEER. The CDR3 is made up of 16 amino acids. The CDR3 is CASSQRALAAYNEQFF. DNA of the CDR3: TGCGCCAGCAGCCAACGGGCACTAGCGGCCTACAATGAGCAGTTCTTC.

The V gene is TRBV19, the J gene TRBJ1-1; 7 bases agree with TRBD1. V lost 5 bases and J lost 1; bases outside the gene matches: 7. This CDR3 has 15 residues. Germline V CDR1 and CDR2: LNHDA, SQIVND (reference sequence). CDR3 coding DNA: TGTGCCAGTAGTTGGGGACAGCGCCAGAACACTGAAGCTTTCTTT. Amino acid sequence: CASSWGQRQNTEAFF.